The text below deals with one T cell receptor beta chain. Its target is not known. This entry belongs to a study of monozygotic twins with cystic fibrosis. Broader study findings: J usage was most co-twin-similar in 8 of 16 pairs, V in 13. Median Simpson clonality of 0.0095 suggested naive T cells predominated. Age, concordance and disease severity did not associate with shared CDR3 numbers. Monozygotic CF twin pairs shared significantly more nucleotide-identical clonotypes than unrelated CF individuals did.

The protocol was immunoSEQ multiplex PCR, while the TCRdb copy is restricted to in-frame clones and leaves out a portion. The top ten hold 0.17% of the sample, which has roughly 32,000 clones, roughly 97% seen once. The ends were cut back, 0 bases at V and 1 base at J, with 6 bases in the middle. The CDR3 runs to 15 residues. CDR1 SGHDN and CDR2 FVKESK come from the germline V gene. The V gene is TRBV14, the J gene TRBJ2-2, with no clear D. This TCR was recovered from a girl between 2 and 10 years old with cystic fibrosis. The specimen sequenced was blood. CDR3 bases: TGTGCCAGCAGCCAAGATTCCAGGAACACCGGGGAGCTGTTTTTT. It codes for CASSQDSRNTGELFF.